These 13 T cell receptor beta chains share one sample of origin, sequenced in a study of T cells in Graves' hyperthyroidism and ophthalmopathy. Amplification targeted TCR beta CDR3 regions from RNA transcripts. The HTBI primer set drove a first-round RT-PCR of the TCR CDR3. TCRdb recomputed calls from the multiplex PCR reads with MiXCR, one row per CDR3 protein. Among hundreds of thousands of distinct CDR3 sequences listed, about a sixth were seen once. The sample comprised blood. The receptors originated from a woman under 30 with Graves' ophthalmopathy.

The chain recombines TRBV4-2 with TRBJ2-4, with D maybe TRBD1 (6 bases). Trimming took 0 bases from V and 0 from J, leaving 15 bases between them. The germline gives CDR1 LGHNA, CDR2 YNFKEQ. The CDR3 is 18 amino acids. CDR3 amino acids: CASSQDRGEALAKNIQYF. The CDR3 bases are TGTGCCAGCAGCCAAGACAGGGGCGAAGCCTTAGCCAAAAACATTCAGTACTTC.

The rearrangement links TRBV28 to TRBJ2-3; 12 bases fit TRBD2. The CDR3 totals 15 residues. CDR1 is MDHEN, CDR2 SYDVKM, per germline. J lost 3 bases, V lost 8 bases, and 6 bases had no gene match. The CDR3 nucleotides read TGTGCCAGCCTAGCGGGAGGGCCCGCAACAGATACGCAGTATTTT. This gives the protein CASLAGGPATDTQYF.

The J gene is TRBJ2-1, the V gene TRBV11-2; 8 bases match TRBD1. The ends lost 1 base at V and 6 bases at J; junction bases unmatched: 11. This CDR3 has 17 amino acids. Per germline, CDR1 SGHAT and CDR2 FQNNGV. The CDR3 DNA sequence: TGTGCCAGCAGCTTAGCTTTGGCCGGGACAGGAATCAATGAGCAGTTCTTC. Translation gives CASSLALAGTGINEQFF.

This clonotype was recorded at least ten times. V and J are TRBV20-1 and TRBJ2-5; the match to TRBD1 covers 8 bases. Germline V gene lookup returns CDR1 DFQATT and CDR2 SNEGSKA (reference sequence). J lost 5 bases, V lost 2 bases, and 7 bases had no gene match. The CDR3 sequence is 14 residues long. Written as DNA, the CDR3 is TGCAGTGCTAGACTATCAGGGGGCCGGGAGACCCAGTACTTC. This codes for CSARLSGGRETQYF.

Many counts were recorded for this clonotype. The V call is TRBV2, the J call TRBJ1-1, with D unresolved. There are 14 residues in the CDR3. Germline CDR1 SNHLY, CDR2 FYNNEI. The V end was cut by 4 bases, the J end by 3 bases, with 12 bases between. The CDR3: CASSVRNGDTEAFF. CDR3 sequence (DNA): TGTGCCAGCAGTGTTAGGAACGGGGACACTGAAGCTTTCTTT.

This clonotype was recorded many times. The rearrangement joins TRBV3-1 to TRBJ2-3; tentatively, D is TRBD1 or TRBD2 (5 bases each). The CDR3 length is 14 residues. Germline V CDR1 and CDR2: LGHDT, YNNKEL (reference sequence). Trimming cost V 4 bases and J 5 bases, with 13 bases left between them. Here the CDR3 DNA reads TGTGCCAGCAGCCCGAGAGGGGACCGAGATACGCAGTATTTT. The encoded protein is CASSPRGDRDTQYF.

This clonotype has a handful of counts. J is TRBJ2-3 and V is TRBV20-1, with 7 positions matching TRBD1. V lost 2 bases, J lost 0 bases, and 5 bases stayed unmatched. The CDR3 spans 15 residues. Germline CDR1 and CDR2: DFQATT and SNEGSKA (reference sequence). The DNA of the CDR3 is TGCAGTGCTAGAACCAGGGGGATTAGCACAGATACGCAGTATTTT. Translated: CSARTRGISTDTQYF.

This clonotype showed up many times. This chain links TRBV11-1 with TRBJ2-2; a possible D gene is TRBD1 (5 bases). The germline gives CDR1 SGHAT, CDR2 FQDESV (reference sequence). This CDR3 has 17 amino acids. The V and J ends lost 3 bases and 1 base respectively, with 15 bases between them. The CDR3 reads CASSFEWAGLNTGELFF. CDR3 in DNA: TGTGCCAGCAGCTTCGAATGGGCAGGGTTGAACACCGGGGAGCTGTTTTTT.

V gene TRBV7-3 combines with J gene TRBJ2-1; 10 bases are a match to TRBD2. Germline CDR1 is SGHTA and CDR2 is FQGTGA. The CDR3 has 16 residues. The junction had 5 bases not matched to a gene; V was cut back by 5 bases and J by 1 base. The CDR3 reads CASSQGSGRSYNEQFF. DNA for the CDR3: TGTGCCAGCAGCCAAGGTAGCGGGAGGTCCTACAATGAGCAGTTCTTC.

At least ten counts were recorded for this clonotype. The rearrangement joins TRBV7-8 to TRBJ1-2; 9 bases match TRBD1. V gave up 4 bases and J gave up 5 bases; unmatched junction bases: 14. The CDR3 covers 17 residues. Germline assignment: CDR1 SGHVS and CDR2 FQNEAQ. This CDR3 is CASSSPGQGALGYGYTF. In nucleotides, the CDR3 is TGTGCCAGCAGCTCTCCGGGACAGGGAGCATTGGGGTATGGCTACACCTTC.

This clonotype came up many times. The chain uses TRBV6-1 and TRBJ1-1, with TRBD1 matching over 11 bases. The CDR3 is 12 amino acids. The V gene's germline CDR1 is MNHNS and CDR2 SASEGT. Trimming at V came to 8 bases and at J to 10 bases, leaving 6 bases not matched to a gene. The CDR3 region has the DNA TGTGCCAGCCGGACCGGGACAGGGGGAGCTTTCTTT. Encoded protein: CASRTGTGGAFF.

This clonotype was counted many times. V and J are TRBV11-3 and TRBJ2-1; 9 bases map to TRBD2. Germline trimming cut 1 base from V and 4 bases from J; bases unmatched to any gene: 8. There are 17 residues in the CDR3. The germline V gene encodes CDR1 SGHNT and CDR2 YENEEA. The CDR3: CASSLGGGRVFYNEQFF. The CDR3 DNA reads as TGTGCCAGCAGCTTAGGGGGCGGGAGGGTTTTTTACAATGAGCAGTTCTTC.

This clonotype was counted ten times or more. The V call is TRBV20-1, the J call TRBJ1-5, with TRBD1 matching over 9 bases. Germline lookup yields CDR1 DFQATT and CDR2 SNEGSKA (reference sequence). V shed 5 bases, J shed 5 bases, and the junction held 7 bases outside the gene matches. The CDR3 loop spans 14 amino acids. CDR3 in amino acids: CSAASRDRDQPQHF. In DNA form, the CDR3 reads TGCAGTGCTGCGTCCCGGGACAGGGATCAGCCCCAGCATTTT.